This TCR beta chain was captured by sequencing in a study of T cells after yellow fever vaccination. The CDR3 is 15 amino acids. Looked up from germline, CDR1 is SGHTA and CDR2 is FQGNSA. V lost 5 bases and J lost 6; bases outside the gene matches: 11. They built TCR cDNA with 5'RACE template switching, a step that put in a universal primer site and UMIs. TCRdb re-derived calls from the 5' RACE reads in MiXCR, one entry per CDR3 protein. The sample carries fewer than 400,000 distinct CDR3 sequences, roughly 6.1% recorded once. In its sample, this clonotype was seen many times. The receptor's source is a young man who received the YFV17D yellow fever vaccine. This chain connects TRBV7-2 to TRBJ2-7, with 9 bases lining up with TRBD2. The specimen was PBMCs, collected 5 days after the yellow fever booster vaccination. Here the CDR3 DNA reads TGTGCCAGCAGCCAAACGAGACTAGCGGAAAGCGAGCAGTACTTC. Amino acid sequence: CASSQTRLAESEQYF. Combining the CDR3 with reference TRBV7-2 and TRBJ2-7 gives the whole variable domain GAGVSQSPSNKVTEKGKDVELRCDPISGHTALYWYRQSLGQGLEFLIYFQGNSAPDKSGLPSDRFSAERTGGSVSTLTIQRTQQEDSAVYLCASSQTRLAESEQYFGPGTRLTVT.